This TCR gamma chain stems from a study of human gamma delta and Vdelta1 T cells. General study points: Delta One T cells were reportedly polyclonal and broadly cytotoxic against acute myeloid leukemia.

TCRdb reapplied CATT to the PCR reads. This repertoire shows about 3,900 gamma-chain clones, 16% found once; its top ten account for roughly 7%. Germline CDR1 and CDR2: VTNTFY and YDVSTARD (reference sequence). The V and J ends lost 2 bases and 2 bases, in that order; junction bases with no gene match: 5. The CDR3 is 15 amino acids. This clone was counted between two and nine times. The antigen remains unidentified. The chain is built from TRGV3 and TRGJP2. This TCR derives from a human donor in good health. The source material was Vdelta1 gamma-delta T cells from blood grown in culture (DOT cells). The CDR3 nucleotides read TGTGCCACCTGGGACACACTGAGTAGTGATTGGATCAAGACGTTT. Amino acid sequence: CATWDTLSSDWIKTF.